This T cell receptor (beta chain) was recorded in a study of technical replicates of blood from a handful of donors. V gave up 5 bases and J gave up 8 bases; unmatched junction bases: 7. The CDR3 sequence is 14 residues long. Germline CDR1 is SGHNT and CDR2 is YENEEA. Sequencing was performed with immunoSEQ multiplex PCR; in TCRdb, only in-frame clones are kept and a portion is missing. The table has some 80,000 clones, 95% seen once. This clone appeared a few times. The TCR originated in a human donor in good health. The V call is TRBV11-3, the J call TRBJ2-7; 12 nucleotides align to TRBD1. The source material was T cells isolated from PBMCs. This chain's CDR3 is CASSTGGTGGKQYF. For the CDR3, the DNA is TGTGCCAGCAGCACAGGGGGGACAGGGGGCAAGCAGTACTTC.